The T cell receptor beta chain under discussion was sequenced for a study of T cell repertoires in cytomegalovirus infection. This clonotype was detected only a few times. The antigen is unknown. The CDR3 loop spans 14 amino acids. V was trimmed by 8 bases and J by 6 bases, leaving 16 bases between them. Overall study findings and caveats: Frequencies of public TCR beta families were cumulated, and this identified carriers of CMV plus the relevant HLA.

Using its own MiXCR run on the reads, TCRdb lists one record per CDR3 protein. The table has some 180,000 distinct CDR3 sequences, about 21% seen once. Sequencing used PBMCs. This receptor was identified in a human donor in good health (CMV status not recorded). Some clones in this sample may be carry-over from other donors' samples. The rearrangement uses TRBV12-3 or TRBV12-4 and TRBJ2-2; TRBD1 might be the D (6 bases). CDR3 region: CASRPRGDAGELFF. The CDR3 region has the DNA TGTGCCAGCCGCCCCAGGGGCGACGCCGGGGAGCTGTTTTTT.